Each of the 10 T cell receptor beta chains below was sequenced from the same sample in a study of blood T cell repertoires in COVID-19. TCRdb keeps only in-frame clones here, not all; method: immunoSEQ multiplex PCR. The profile shows roughly 200,000 clones, 80% of them singletons. Sequences were obtained from peripheral blood. The receptors here all came from a woman in her seventies with acute or convalescent COVID-19.

The rearrangement joins TRBV9 to TRBJ2-1; the match to TRBD2 covers 11 bases. CDR3 length: 16 residues. V dropped 4 bases and J dropped 2; count of bases not matched to a gene: 5. CDR1 is SGDLS, CDR2 YYNGEE, per germline. This chain's CDR3 is CASSPETSGTYNEQFF. DNA for the CDR3: TGTGCCAGCAGCCCCGAGACTAGCGGGACCTACAATGAGCAGTTCTTC.

The chain carries TRBV7-3 and TRBJ2-1; 10 nucleotides line up with TRBD2. After removal of 2 bases from V and 10 bases from J, the junction contained 8 bases not matched to a gene. In germline, CDR1 is SGHTA, CDR2 FQGTGA. This CDR3 has 15 amino acids. CDR3 sequence (DNA): TGTGCCAGCAGCTTAGGGCTAGCGGGAGTCGGGGAGCAGTTCTTC. Translated, it gives CASSLGLAGVGEQFF.

The CDR3 spells CASSSGQPNEKLFF. Written as DNA, the CDR3 is TGCGCCAGCAGCTCCGGACAGCCAAATGAAAAACTGTTTTTT. V usage is TRBV5-1 and J usage is TRBJ1-4, with a possible D match to TRBD1 (6 bases). CDR3 length: 14 amino acids. The germline CDR1 and CDR2 sequences are SGHRS and YFSETQ. V was shortened by 3 bases and J by 5 bases, with 11 bases between the two germline ends.

The V and J genes are TRBV28 and TRBJ2-7; D uncertain. V gave up 3 bases and J gave up 1 base, with 10 bases separating them. The CDR3 spans 14 residues. In germline, CDR1 is MDHEN, CDR2 SYDVKM. CDR3 amino acids: CASSLAEKSYEQYF. The CDR3 bases are TGTGCCAGCAGTTTGGCAGAAAAATCCTACGAGCAGTACTTC.

V and J are TRBV7-9 and TRBJ2-3; 7 bases are shared with TRBD2. In germline, CDR1 is SEHNR, CDR2 FQNEAQ (reference sequence). The junction had 6 bases not matched to a gene; V was cut back by 1 base and J by 2 bases. This CDR3 contains 16 residues. CDR3 bases: TGTGCCAGCAGCTTAGGGCCTAGCGGAACCACAGATACGCAGTATTTT. It is translated as CASSLGPSGTTDTQYF.

This chain uses TRBV27 with TRBJ2-3; 10 bases agree with TRBD2. The CDR3 spans 18 residues. The trim removed 1 base at V and 5 bases at J, leaving 12 bases unmatched. Germline V gene data show CDR1 as MNHEY and CDR2 as SMNVEV (reference sequence). The CDR3 region has the DNA TGTGCCAGCAGTTTATTTAGCCTGAGCGGGAGGGCGCAAGATACGCAGTATTTT. Translation: CASSLFSLSGRAQDTQYF.

The chain links TRBV28 to TRBJ2-3, with 11 nucleotides matching TRBD2. V trimming: 3 bases; J trimming: 2 bases; junction bases outside the gene matches: 4. CDR3 size: 16 residues. The germline V gene encodes CDR1 MDHEN and CDR2 SYDVKM. CDR3 in DNA: TGTGCCAGCAGTTTTCTAGCGGGAGGTTCCACAGATACGCAGTATTTT. The encoded protein is CASSFLAGGSTDTQYF.

The CDR3 nucleotides read TGTGCCAGCAGCCGGCCCCCGGGGGGCCAGGGAAACACCATATATTTT. Amino acids: CASSRPPGGQGNTIYF. The chain joins TRBV3-1 (or the pseudogene TRBV3-2) to TRBJ1-3; the D gene is possibly TRBD1 (6 bases). This CDR3 comprises 16 residues. The germline V and J ends were trimmed by 4 bases and 4 bases, with 17 bases remaining between them. Germline CDR1 is LGHDT and CDR2 is YNNKEL (reference sequence).

This chain uses TRBV28 with TRBJ2-1; weak D call: TRBD2 (5 bases). The V end was cut by 2 bases, the J end by 0 bases, with 11 bases between. CDR3 length: 16 residues. Germline-derived CDR1 and CDR2 are MDHEN and SYDVKM. CDR3 region: CASSLGADLSYNEQFF. CDR3 nucleotide sequence: TGTGCCAGCAGTTTAGGAGCGGACCTCTCCTACAATGAGCAGTTCTTC. Combining the CDR3 with reference TRBV28 and TRBJ2-1 gives the whole variable domain DVKVTQSSRYLVKRTGEKVFLECVQDMDHENMFWYRQDPGLGLRLIYFSYDVKMKEKGDIPEGYSVSREKKERFSLILESASTNQTSMYLCASSLGADLSYNEQFFGPGTRLTVL.

The V gene is TRBV27, the J gene TRBJ2-2; the match to TRBD2 covers 8 bases. V was pared by 5 bases and J by 4 bases, with 9 bases of the junction left unmatched. Germline lookup yields CDR1 MNHEY and CDR2 SMNVEV (reference sequence). The CDR3 covers 16 residues. The CDR3 loop is CASSKKAGVSTGELFF. CDR3 DNA: TGTGCCAGCAGTAAAAAAGCGGGAGTAAGCACCGGGGAGCTGTTTTTT.